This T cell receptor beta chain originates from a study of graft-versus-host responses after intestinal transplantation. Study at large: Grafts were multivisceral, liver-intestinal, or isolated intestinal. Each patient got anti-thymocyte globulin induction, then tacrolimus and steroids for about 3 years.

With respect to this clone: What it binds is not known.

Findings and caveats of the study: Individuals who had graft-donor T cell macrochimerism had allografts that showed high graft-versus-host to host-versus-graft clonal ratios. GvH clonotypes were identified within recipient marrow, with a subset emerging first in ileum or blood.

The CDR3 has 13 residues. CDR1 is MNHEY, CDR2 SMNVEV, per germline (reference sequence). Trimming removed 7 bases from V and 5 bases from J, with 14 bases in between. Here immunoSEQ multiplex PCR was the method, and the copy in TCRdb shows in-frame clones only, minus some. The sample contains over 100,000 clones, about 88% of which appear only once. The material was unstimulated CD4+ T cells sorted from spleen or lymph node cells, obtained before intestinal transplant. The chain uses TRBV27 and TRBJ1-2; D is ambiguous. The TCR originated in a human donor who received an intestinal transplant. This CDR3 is CASTHGLGYGYTF. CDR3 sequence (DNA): TGTGCCAGCACCCATGGTCTCGGATATGGCTACACCTTC.